The source of this TCR beta chain is a study of sequential checkpoint blockade in melanoma. V lost 4 bases, J lost 1 base, and 13 bases lay in between. CDR1 SEHNR and CDR2 FQNEAQ come from the germline V gene (reference sequence). The CDR3 runs to 15 residues. Regarding treatment: randomized to nivolumab then ipilimumab (arm A) or the reverse (arm B). TCRdb keeps only in-frame clones here, not all; method: immunoSEQ multiplex PCR. This repertoire shows some 10,000 clones, approximately 72% found once; its top ten account for around 10%. Source: CD8+ T cells sorted from blood (inferred from file names), taken from a patient given nivolumab and ipilimumab in sequence. The rearrangement joins TRBV7-9 to TRBJ2-5; D might be TRBD2 (6 bases). The clonotype comes from a human donor with melanoma. The chain's CDR3 is CASSSFDSGQETQYF. The CDR3 coding sequence is TGTGCCAGCAGCTCCTTCGATAGCGGCCAAGAGACCCAGTACTTC.